This is a list of T cell receptor beta chains from one sample in a study of cytomegalovirus exposure and HLA in healthy donors. Produced via immunoSEQ multiplex PCR; TCRdb's table is partial and in-frame only. The sample has tens of thousands of clones, approximately 72% seen once. Specimen: PBMCs. These TCRs come from a woman in her twenties or thirties in good health and CMV-seronegative. The CDR3 runs from the conserved cysteine through the conserved F or W. The D gene is left open where the match is weak. Some rows mark clone size as missing; the rest say once, few, many or name a class of expanded clone.

TRBV7-9,TRBJ2-5,.,.,TGTGCCAGCAGCTTAGAATCAGGGTGGGAGACCCAGTACTTC,CASSLESGWETQYF
TRBV30,TRBJ1-4,.,.,TGTGCCTGGGAACCAGGGGAGGGTGAAAAACTGTTTTTT,CAWEPGEGEKLFF
TRBV2,TRBJ1-3,.,TRBD1,TGTGCCAGCAGGCCGGGACAGGGGGGAATTGGAAACACCATATATTTT,CASRPGQGGIGNTIYF
TRBV6-5,TRBJ1-1,.,TRBD1,TGTGCCAGCAGCCATAACAGGGGGTTGACTGAAGCTTTCTTT,CASSHNRGLTEAFF
TRBV29-1,TRBJ2-7,.,TRBD2,TGCAGCGTTGAAGAGGGGACTAGCCAGCAGTACTTC,CSVEEGTSQQYF
TRBV10-3,TRBJ1-1,once,.,TGTGCCATCAGTGGGCAGTTGAACACTGAAGCTTTCTTT,CAISGQLNTEAFF
TRBV4-1,TRBJ1-1,.,.,TGCGCCAGCAGCCAAGGACACTCGAACACTGAAGCTTTCTTT,CASSQGHSNTEAFF
TRBV7-2,TRBJ2-1,few,.,TGTGCCAGCAGCTTACGGGGGAGCAATGAGCAGTTCTTC,CASSLRGSNEQFF
TRBV7-6,TRBJ2-1,.,TRBD1,TGTGCCAGCAGCTTAGGAGACAGGGGACCCAGTATCTTC,CASSLGDRGPSIF
TRBV7-9,TRBJ2-7,.,TRBD1,TGTGCCAGCAGAACTGGACAGGGGCCCTCCTACGAGCAGTACTTC,CASRTGQGPSYEQYF
TRBV10-2,TRBJ1-1,.,.,TGCGCCAGCAGTGAGGTGAGCACTGAAGCTTTCTTT,CASSEVSTEAFF
TRBV19,TRBJ2-7,.,.,TGTGCCAGTAGTAGGGGCAGTGTTCCGTACGAGCAGTACTTC,CASSRGSVPYEQYF
TRBV30,TRBJ1-2,.,TRBD1,TGTGCCCGGATGACAGGGGACTATGGCTACACCTTC,CARMTGDYGYTF
TRBV4-2,TRBJ2-3,.,TRBD2,TGTGCCAGCAGCCAAGAAGCTCGCCCGGGACTAGCGTCAGATACGCAGTATTTT,CASSQEARPGLASDTQYF
TRBV6-1,TRBJ1-4,few,TRBD1,TGTGCCAGCAATGGACAGGGGGTATCGGATGAAAAACTGTTTTTT,CASNGQGVSDEKLFF
TRBV30,TRBJ1-6,.,.,TGTGCCTGGGGAGATAGGTGGGCCCTCCACTTT,CAWGDRWALHF
TRBV19,TRBJ2-3,.,TRBD1,TGTGCCAGTAGTATAGCCTGGGACAGGAACACAGATACGCAGTATTTT,CASSIAWDRNTDTQYF
TRBV5-6,TRBJ2-7,few,TRBD2,TGTGCCAGCAGCTTGTTGCTAGCGGGAGACGAGCAGTACTTC,CASSLLLAGDEQYF
TRBV2,TRBJ2-6,.,.,TGTGCCAGCAATCCGCAGTCTGGGGCCAACGTCCTGACTTTC,CASNPQSGANVLTF
TRBV29-1,TRBJ2-1,.,TRBD2,TGCAGCGTTGAGGGACTAGCGGGAGTCAATGAGCAGTTCTTC,CSVEGLAGVNEQFF
TRBV28,TRBJ1-2,.,.,TGTGCCAGCAGTTTATTGCGTGATGGCTACACCTTC,CASSLLRDGYTF
TRBV6-5,TRBJ1-2,.,.,TGTGCCAGCAGTGCCCGGGACTATGGCTACACCTTC,CASSARDYGYTF
TRBV5-1,TRBJ2-2,.,TRBD1,TGCGCCAGCAGTCTCCAGGGGGCGACCGGGGAGCTGTTTTTT,CASSLQGATGELFF
TRBV7-6,TRBJ2-1,.,TRBD2,TGTGCCAGCAGCCTTTCTAGACTAGCGGGAAATGAGCAGTTCTTC,CASSLSRLAGNEQFF
TRBV7-9,TRBJ1-1,.,.,TGTGCCAGCAGCTTAGATTCGGATAGGACAACTGAAGCTTTCTTT,CASSLDSDRTTEAFF
TRBV4-1,TRBJ2-6,.,TRBD2,TGCGCCAGCAGCCCCGGGGGACTAGCGGGGGGGAATTCAAGCTCTGGGGCCAACGTCCTGACTTTC,CASSPGGLAGGNSSSGANVLTF
TRBV30,TRBJ1-2,few,.,TGTGCCTGGAGTGGCGGAGACTATGGCTACACCTTC,CAWSGGDYGYTF
TRBV10-3,TRBJ1-5,.,.,TGTGCCATCAGTGAGGTACTGAATAGCAATCAGCCCCAGCATTTT,CAISEVLNSNQPQHF
TRBV7-2,TRBJ1-2,.,.,TGTGCCAGCAGCTCGAGATTGCGGGGCTACACCTTC,CASSSRLRGYTF
TRBV4-1,TRBJ2-1,.,TRBD2,TGCGCCAGCAGCCAAGAAGGCGGGGGGTGGACTGGTTACAATGAGCAGTTCTTC,CASSQEGGGWTGYNEQFF
TRBV5-1,TRBJ1-2,.,TRBD1,TGCGCCAGCAGCTCGGAGGGACAGGCCGACTATGGCTACACCTTC,CASSSEGQADYGYTF
TRBV7-8,TRBJ2-7,.,.,TGTGCCAGCAGCTTAGGTTGGTTAGCGGATTACGAGCAGTACTTC,CASSLGWLADYEQYF
TRBV7-7,TRBJ2-5,once,.,TGTGCCAGCAGCCCCGCCGGAGGCCAAGAGACCCAGTACTTC,CASSPAGGQETQYF
TRBV7-9,TRBJ1-2,once,.,TGTGCCAGCAGCTCCGGAATTCTACAGAGTTCAAAACATGGCTACACCTTC,CASSSGILQSSKHGYTF
TRBV7-2,TRBJ2-6,.,.,TGTGCCAGCAGTCCGAGGGCCCTCGGGGCCAACGTCCTGACTTTC,CASSPRALGANVLTF
TRBV2,TRBJ1-5,.,.,TGTGCCAGCACGGGGGAGTGGGCGGCCAATCAGCCCCAGCATTTT,CASTGEWAANQPQHF
TRBV5-6,TRBJ2-1,few,TRBD1,TGTGCCAGCAGCCCTCCGGTTGGGACAGGGTCCAATGAGCAGTTCTTC,CASSPPVGTGSNEQFF
TRBV6-5,TRBJ2-3,.,.,TGTGCCAGCAGGAGGGACTCTGGGGGTACGCAGTATTTT,CASRRDSGGTQYF
TRBV20-1,TRBJ2-1,.,TRBD2,TGCAGTGGCGGGAGGGCCTGGGAGCAGTTCTTC,CSGGRAWEQFF
TRBV5-1,TRBJ2-7,.,TRBD1,TGCGCCAGCAGCTTGTTGGACAGGGGCGACGAGCAGTACTTC,CASSLLDRGDEQYF
TRBV30,TRBJ1-2,once,.,TGTGCCTGGATCCGCGCCAGGGATAAGGGCTACACCTTC,CAWIRARDKGYTF
TRBV28,TRBJ1-5,.,.,.,CASWGQGSKHF
TRBV30,TRBJ2-7,.,TRBD1,TGTGCCTGGAGTAGAGACAGGGGCTACGAGCAGTACTTC,CAWSRDRGYEQYF
TRBV9,TRBJ2-2,.,.,TGTGCCAGCAGCGTCATAGATGAGATTCACGGGGAGCTGTTTTTT,CASSVIDEIHGELFF
TRBV29-1,TRBJ2-1,.,TRBD2,TGCAGCGTTTCTCTAGCGGTTCTCTACAATGAGCAGTTCTTC,CSVSLAVLYNEQFF
TRBV5-1,TRBJ1-1,.,.,TGCGCCAGCAGCTTGGAGTGGAGCAACACTGAAGCTTTCTTT,CASSLEWSNTEAFF
TRBV5-1,TRBJ2-7,.,TRBD1,TGCGCCAGCAGTGGGACAGGCCCCTTGGGATACGAGCAGTACTTC,CASSGTGPLGYEQYF
TRBV27,TRBJ1-5,.,.,TGTGCCAGCAGTTGGAGGGTCCCCTGGGAGCCCCAGCATTTT,CASSWRVPWEPQHF
TRBV28,TRBJ1-5,.,.,TGTGCCAGCAGTTTCCAGATTAGCAATCAGCCCCAGCATTTT,CASSFQISNQPQHF
TRBV29-1,TRBJ1-4,.,.,TGCAGCGTTGTGGCAGGGGCTGAAAAACTGTTTTTT,CSVVAGAEKLFF
TRBV2,TRBJ1-4,.,TRBD1,TGTGCCTCGAGGGACAGGGGAAGGGGCCCAACTAATGAAAAACTGTTTTTT,CASRDRGRGPTNEKLFF
TRBV4-2,TRBJ2-7,.,.,TGTGCCAGCAGCCAAGCACAGGCCAAGTCCTACGAGCAGTACTTC,CASSQAQAKSYEQYF
TRBV25-1,TRBJ1-5,.,TRBD1,TGTGCCAGCAGTGAACCCGGACAGGGGGCAGGTCAGCCCCAGCATTTT,CASSEPGQGAGQPQHF
TRBV7-3,TRBJ2-3,.,.,TGTGCCAGCAGCCCCCAGGCCCAGAGCACAGATACGCAGTATTTT,CASSPQAQSTDTQYF
TRBV19,TRBJ1-1,.,.,TGTGCCAGTAGTATAGGACAGGCTACCGCTGAAGCTTTCTTT,CASSIGQATAEAFF